This is a list of T cell receptor beta chains from one sample in a study of T cells in Graves' hyperthyroidism and ophthalmopathy. Via MiXCR, TCRdb re-called the multiplex PCR reads, giving one row per CDR3 protein. The sample holds 700,000 or so distinct CDR3 sequences, over 15% seen once. The sample comprised blood. These TCRs come from a man between 18 and 29 years old with Graves' hyperthyroidism. CDR3s include the opening cysteine and the closing phenylalanine or tryptophan. The D gene is left open where the match is weak. Clone size is stated in some rows and not others, as once, few, many or a class when expanded.

D	size	V	J	DNA	CDR3
-	-	TRBV20-1	TRBJ2-2	TGCAGTGCTAGAACTAGAGGCACCGGGGAGCTGTTTTTT	CSARTRGTGELFF
-	many	TRBV7-9	TRBJ2-5	TGTGCCAGCAGCTCGAACCGGGGATCCCAAGAGACCCAGTACTTC	CASSSNRGSQETQYF
-	-	TRBV6-2/TRBV6-3	TRBJ1-3	TGTGCCAGCATCCCCCTCCACTCTGGAAACACCATATATTTT	CASIPLHSGNTIYF
-	-	TRBV29-1	TRBJ1-2	TGCAGCTCTACCACTGGGGACACGCGTGGCTACACCTTC	CSSTTGDTRGYTF
-	many	TRBV2	TRBJ1-2	TGTGCCAGCAGTGAAGCGCCAACCGATGGCTACACCTTC	CASSEAPTDGYTF
-	-	TRBV5-6	TRBJ2-1	TGTGCCAGCAGACCGAATAGCGGATGGTACAATGAGCAGTTCTTC	CASRPNSGWYNEQFF
-	many	TRBV7-9	TRBJ2-3	TGTGCCAGCAGTCCCATTCCACAGCCGGATACGCAGTATTTT	CASSPIPQPDTQYF
TRBD2	-	TRBV24-1	TRBJ2-1	TGTGCCACCAGTCGCGGGAGGCTCTCCTACAATGAGCAGTTCTTC	CATSRGRLSYNEQFF
TRBD2	-	TRBV3-1	TRBJ2-2	TGTGCCAGCAGGAGGACTAGCGGACCCACCGGGGAGCTGTTTTTT	CASRRTSGPTGELFF
-	-	TRBV29-1	TRBJ1-6	TGCAGCGTCAAAGTTCAGCGGGGAGATTCACCCCTCCACTTT	CSVKVQRGDSPLHF
-	-	TRBV2	TRBJ2-1	TGTGCCAGCAGCTTAGGGCTGGGGGAAGACTTCTACAATGAGCAGTTCTTC	CASSLGLGEDFYNEQFF
-	-	TRBV10-1	TRBJ2-1	TGCGCCAGCAGTGAGAGTATAGGGGGGCTGAATGAGCAGTTCTTC	CASSESIGGLNEQFF
TRBD1	-	TRBV2	TRBJ2-7	TGTGCCAGCAGTGAAGCCACGGGACAGCCCTACGAGCAGTACTTC	CASSEATGQPYEQYF
TRBD1	-	TRBV28	TRBJ1-5	TGTGCCAGCGGACAGGCTTCTTATAGCAGTCAGCCCCAGCATTTT	CASGQASYSSQPQHF
-	many	TRBV6-2/TRBV6-3	TRBJ1-2	TGTGCCAGCAGTTACATGGGTGCCGGCTACACCTTC	CASSYMGAGYTF
-	many	TRBV28	TRBJ1-1	TGTGCCAGCAGTTTAAGCACAGGAACTGAAGCTTTCTTT	CASSLSTGTEAFF
TRBD1	-	TRBV28	TRBJ2-7	TGTGCCAGCAGTCCAGGGGGCGCGAGGTACGAGCAGTACTTC	CASSPGGARYEQYF
-	-	TRBV4-1	TRBJ2-7	TGCGCCAGCAGCCAAGATCACCCTGGACCCAGCTACGAGCAGTACTTC	CASSQDHPGPSYEQYF
-	-	TRBV5-5	TRBJ2-7	TGTGCCAGCAGCTTCAACCTAGGAAGGTACGAGCAGTACTTC	CASSFNLGRYEQYF
TRBD1	many	TRBV20-1	TRBJ1-5	TGCAGTGCTAGAGATCCCGGGACAGGGTATACTCAGCCCCAGCATTTT	CSARDPGTGYTQPQHF
TRBD1	few	TRBV5-1	TRBJ1-2	TGCGCCAGCAGCCGGGACAGGGCAGTAACCCACACCTTC	CASSRDRAVTHTF
TRBD2	many	TRBV2	TRBJ2-1	TGTGCCAGCAGTGATACCGGGACTAGCGGGAGTGATGAATCCTACAATGAGCAGTTCTTC	CASSDTGTSGSDESYNEQFF
TRBD1	-	TRBV19	TRBJ2-7	TGTGCCAGTTCGAGGCTGGGGGACAGGACCTACGAGCAGTACTTC	CASSRLGDRTYEQYF
TRBD1	-	TRBV4-1	TRBJ2-7	TGCGCCAGCAGCCATACGACAGGGGGTACCTACGAGCAGTACTTC	CASSHTTGGTYEQYF
-	many	TRBV20-1	TRBJ2-3	TGCAGTGCTATCGTCCTAAACACAGATACGCAGTATTTT	CSAIVLNTDTQYF
TRBD1	few	TRBV7-2	TRBJ1-3	TGTGCCAGCAGCTATTACCCAGGGGGTGGAAACACCATATATTTT	CASSYYPGGGNTIYF
-	many	TRBV28	TRBJ1-3	TGTGCCAGCAGTTCTATGTCGGTATACTTCTCTGGAAACACCATATATTTT	CASSSMSVYFSGNTIYF
-	few	TRBV20-1	TRBJ2-1	TGCAGTGCTAGTTCGCTCAGGAGCTCCTACAATGAGCAGTTCTTC	CSASSLRSSYNEQFF
-	-	TRBV20-1	TRBJ1-1	TGCAGTGCTAGCGGCCATTCGAACACTGAAGCTTTCTTT	CSASGHSNTEAFF
TRBD2	few	TRBV20-1	TRBJ2-3	TGCAGTGCTGGGGGAGCGGGAAAGCGGGGGGTCACAGATACGCAGTATTTT	CSAGGAGKRGVTDTQYF
-	-	TRBV9	TRBJ2-2	TGTGCCAGCAGCGTACACGGCCTCACCGGGGAGCTGTTTTTT	CASSVHGLTGELFF